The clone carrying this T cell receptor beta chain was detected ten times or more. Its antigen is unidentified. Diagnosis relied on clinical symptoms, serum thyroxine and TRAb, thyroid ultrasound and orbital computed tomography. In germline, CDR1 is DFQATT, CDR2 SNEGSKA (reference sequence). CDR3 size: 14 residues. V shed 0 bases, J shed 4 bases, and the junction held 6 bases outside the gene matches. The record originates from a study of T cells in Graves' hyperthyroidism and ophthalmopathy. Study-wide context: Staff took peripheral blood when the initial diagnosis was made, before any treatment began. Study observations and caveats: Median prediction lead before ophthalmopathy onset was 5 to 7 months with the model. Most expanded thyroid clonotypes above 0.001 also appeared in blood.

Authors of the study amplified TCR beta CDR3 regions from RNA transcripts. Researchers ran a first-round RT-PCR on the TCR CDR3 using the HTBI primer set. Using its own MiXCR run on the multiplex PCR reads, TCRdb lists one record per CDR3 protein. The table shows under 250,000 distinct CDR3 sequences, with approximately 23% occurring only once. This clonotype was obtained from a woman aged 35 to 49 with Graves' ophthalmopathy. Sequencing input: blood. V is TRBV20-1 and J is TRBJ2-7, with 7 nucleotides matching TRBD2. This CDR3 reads CSARDLTGGYEQYF. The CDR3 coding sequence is TGCAGTGCTAGAGATCTAACGGGGGGATACGAGCAGTACTTC.